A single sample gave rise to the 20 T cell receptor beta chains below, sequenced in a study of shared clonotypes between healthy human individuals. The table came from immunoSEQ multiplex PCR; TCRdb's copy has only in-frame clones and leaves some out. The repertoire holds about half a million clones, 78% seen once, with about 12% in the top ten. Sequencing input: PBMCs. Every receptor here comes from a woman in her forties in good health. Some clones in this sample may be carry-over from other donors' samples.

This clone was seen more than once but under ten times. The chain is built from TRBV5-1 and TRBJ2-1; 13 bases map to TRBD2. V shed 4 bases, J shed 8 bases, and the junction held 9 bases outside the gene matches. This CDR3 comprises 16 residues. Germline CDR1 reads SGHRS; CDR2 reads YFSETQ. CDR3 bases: TGCGCCAGCAGCCCGACCGGACTAGCGGGAGTGGATGAGCAGTTCTTC. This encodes CASSPTGLAGVDEQFF. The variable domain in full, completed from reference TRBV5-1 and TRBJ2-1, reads KAGVTQTPRYLIKTRGQQVTLSCSPISGHRSVSWYQQTPGQGLQFLFEYFSETQRNKGNFPGRFSGRQFSNSRSEMNVSTLELGDSALYLCASSPTGLAGVDEQFFGPGTRLTVL.

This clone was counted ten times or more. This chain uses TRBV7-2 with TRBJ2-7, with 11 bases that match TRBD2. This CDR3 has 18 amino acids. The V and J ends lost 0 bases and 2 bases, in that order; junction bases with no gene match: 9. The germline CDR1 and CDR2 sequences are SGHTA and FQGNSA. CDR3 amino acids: CASSLASSGRTSPYEQYF. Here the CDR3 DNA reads TGTGCCAGCAGCTTAGCGTCTAGCGGGAGGACTTCCCCCTACGAGCAGTACTTC.

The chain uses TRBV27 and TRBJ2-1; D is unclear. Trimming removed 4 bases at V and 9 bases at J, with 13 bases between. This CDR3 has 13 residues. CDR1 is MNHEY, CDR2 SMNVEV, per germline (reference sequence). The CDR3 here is CASSSNPVGEQFF. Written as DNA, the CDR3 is TGTGCCAGCAGTTCGAACCCGGTCGGTGAGCAGTTCTTC.

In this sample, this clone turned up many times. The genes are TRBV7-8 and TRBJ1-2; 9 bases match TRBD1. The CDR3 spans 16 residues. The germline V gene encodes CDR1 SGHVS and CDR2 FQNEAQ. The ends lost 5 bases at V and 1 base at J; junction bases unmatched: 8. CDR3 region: CASSRSWDRVNYGYTF. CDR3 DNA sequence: TGTGCCAGCAGCCGAAGTTGGGACAGGGTTAACTATGGCTACACCTTC.

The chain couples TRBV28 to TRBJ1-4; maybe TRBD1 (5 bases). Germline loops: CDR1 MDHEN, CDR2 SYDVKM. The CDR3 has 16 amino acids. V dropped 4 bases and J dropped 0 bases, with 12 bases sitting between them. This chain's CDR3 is CASSSPGGATNEKLFF. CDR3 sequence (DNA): TGTGCCAGCAGTTCCCCTGGGGGGGCAACTAATGAAAAACTGTTTTTT.

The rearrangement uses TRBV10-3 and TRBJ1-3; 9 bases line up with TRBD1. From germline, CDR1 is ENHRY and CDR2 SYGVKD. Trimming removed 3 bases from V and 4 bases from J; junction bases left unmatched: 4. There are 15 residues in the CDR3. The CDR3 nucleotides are TGTGCCATCAGTGACCCGGGACAGGGAGGAAACACCATATATTTT. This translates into CAISDPGQGGNTIYF.

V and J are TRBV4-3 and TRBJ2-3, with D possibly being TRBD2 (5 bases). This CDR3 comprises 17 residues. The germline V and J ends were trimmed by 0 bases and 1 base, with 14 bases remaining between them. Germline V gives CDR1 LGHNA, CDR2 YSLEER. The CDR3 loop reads CASSQEFHTGGTDTQYF. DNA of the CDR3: TGCGCCAGCAGCCAAGAATTCCACACCGGGGGCACAGATACGCAGTATTTT.

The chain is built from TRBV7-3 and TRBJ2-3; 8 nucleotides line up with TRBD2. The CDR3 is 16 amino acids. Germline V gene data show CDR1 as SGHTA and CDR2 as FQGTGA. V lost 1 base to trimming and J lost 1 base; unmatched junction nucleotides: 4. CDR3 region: CASSLSAGGGTDTQYF. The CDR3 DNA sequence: TGTGCCAGCAGCTTAAGCGCGGGAGGCGGCACAGATACGCAGTATTTT.

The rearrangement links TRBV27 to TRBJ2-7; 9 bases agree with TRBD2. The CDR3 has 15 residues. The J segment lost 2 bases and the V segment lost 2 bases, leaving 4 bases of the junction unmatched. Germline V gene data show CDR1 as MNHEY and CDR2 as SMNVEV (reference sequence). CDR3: CASSLRLAVPYEQYF. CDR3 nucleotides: TGTGCCAGCAGTTTACGACTAGCGGTCCCCTACGAGCAGTACTTC.

Here the CDR3 DNA reads TGTGCCAGTAGACCAGGCACCGGGGAGCTGTTTTTT. Its protein is CASRPGTGELFF. The genes are TRBV19 and TRBJ2-2, with D unresolved. V shed 6 bases and J shed 4 bases, with 6 bases lying between them. Germline assignment: CDR1 LNHDA and CDR2 SQIVND (reference sequence). CDR3 length equals 12 residues.

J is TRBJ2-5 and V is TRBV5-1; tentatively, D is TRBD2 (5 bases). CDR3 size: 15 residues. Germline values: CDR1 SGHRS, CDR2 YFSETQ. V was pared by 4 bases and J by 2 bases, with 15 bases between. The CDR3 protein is CASSQSGGQQETQYF. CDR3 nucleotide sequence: TGCGCCAGCAGCCAAAGCGGCGGGCAGCAAGAGACCCAGTACTTC. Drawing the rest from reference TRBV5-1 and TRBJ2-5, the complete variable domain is KAGVTQTPRYLIKTRGQQVTLSCSPISGHRSVSWYQQTPGQGLQFLFEYFSETQRNKGNFPGRFSGRQFSNSRSEMNVSTLELGDSALYLCASSQSGGQQETQYFGPGTRLLVL.

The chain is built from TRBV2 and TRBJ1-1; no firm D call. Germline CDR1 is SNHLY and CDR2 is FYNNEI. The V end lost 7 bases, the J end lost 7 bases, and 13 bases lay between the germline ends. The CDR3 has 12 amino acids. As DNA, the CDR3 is TGTGCCAGCAACAGACTTTCTCGTGAAGCTTTCTTT. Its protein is CASNRLSREAFF.

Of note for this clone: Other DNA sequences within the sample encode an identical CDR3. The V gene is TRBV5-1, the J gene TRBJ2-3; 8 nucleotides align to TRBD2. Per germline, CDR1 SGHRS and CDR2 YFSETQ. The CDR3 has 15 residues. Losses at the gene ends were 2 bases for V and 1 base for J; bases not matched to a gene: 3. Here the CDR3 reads CASSLGLAGTDTQYF. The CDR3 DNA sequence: TGCGCCAGCAGCTTAGGACTAGCCGGCACAGATACGCAGTATTTT. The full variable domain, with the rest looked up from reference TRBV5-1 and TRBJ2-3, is KAGVTQTPRYLIKTRGQQVTLSCSPISGHRSVSWYQQTPGQGLQFLFEYFSETQRNKGNFPGRFSGRQFSNSRSEMNVSTLELGDSALYLCASSLGLAGTDTQYFGPGTRLTVL.

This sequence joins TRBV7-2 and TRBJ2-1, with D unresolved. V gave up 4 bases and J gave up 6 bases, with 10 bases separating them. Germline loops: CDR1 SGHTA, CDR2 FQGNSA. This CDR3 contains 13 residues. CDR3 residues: CASSSIPANEQFF. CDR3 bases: TGTGCCAGCAGCTCGATACCGGCCAATGAGCAGTTCTTC.

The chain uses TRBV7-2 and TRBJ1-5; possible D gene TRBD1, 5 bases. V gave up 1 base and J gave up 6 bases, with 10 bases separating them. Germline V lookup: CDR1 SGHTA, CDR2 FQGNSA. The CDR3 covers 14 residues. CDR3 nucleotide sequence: TGTGCCAGCAGCTTAGTGCAGGGAAGTCAGCCCCAGCATTTT. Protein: CASSLVQGSQPQHF.

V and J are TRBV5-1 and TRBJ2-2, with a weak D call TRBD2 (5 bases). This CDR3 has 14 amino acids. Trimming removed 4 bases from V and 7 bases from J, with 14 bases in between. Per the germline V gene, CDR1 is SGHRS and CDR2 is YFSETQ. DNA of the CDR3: TGCGCCAGCAGCCCCAGAGGGTTGGGCGGGGAGCTGTTTTTT. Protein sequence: CASSPRGLGGELFF. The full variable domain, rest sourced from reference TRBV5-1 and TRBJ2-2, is KAGVTQTPRYLIKTRGQQVTLSCSPISGHRSVSWYQQTPGQGLQFLFEYFSETQRNKGNFPGRFSGRQFSNSRSEMNVSTLELGDSALYLCASSPRGLGGELFFGEGSRLTVL.

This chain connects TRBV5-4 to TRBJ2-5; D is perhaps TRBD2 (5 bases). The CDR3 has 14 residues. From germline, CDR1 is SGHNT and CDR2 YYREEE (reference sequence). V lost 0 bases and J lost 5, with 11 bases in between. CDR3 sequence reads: CASSLARGPETQYF. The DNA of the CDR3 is TGTGCCAGCAGCTTGGCCCGAGGGCCGGAGACCCAGTACTTC.

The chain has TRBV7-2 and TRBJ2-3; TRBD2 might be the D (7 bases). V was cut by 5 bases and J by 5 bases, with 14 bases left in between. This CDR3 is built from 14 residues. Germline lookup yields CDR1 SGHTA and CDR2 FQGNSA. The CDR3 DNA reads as TGTGCCAGCAGCGAGGGGGTAGCGGGAGATACGCAGTATTTT. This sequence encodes CASSEGVAGDTQYF.

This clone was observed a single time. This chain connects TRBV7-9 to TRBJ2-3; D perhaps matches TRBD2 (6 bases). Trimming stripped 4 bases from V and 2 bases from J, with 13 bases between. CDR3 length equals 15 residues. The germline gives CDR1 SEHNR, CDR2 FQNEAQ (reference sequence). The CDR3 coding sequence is TGTGCCAGCAGCTCCCCGAGGAGGGCCACAGATACGCAGTATTTT. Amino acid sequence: CASSSPRRATDTQYF.

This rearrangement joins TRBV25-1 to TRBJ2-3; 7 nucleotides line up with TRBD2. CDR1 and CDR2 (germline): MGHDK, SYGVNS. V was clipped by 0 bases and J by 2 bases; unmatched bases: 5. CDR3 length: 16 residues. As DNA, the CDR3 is TGTGCCAGCAGTGAATACAGCGGGGTAGTCACAGATACGCAGTATTTT. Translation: CASSEYSGVVTDTQYF.